Shown below are 10 T cell receptor beta chains from a single sample sequenced in a study of blood T cell repertoires in COVID-19. Data came from immunoSEQ multiplex PCR; TCRdb stores just in-frame clones and leaves some out. The sample lists under 100,000 clones, roughly 82% occurring once. The material sequenced was peripheral blood. These receptors originate from a woman aged 80 or over with active or convalescent COVID-19.

The table lists this clone with a few counts. J is TRBJ1-3 and V is TRBV11-2; the D gene is possibly TRBD1 (5 bases). The V gene lost 0 bases and the J gene lost 2 bases, with 14 bases spanning the gap. The CDR3 is 17 residues long. Germline CDR1 is SGHAT and CDR2 is FQNNGV. The CDR3, as DNA: TGTGCCAGCAGCTTAGATCAGGGCTCCTTTACTGGAAACACCATATATTTT. It encodes CASSLDQGSFTGNTIYF.

The chain employs TRBV7-9 and TRBJ2-2; D ambiguous. Germline assignment: CDR1 SEHNR and CDR2 FQNEAQ (reference sequence). This CDR3 has 16 amino acids. The ends were cut back, 2 bases at V and 6 bases at J, with 16 bases in the middle. This chain's CDR3 is CASSLSYRARSGELFF. The CDR3 DNA follows: TGTGCCAGCAGCTTATCCTACCGCGCGAGATCCGGGGAGCTGTTTTTT.

The rearrangement uses TRBV19 and TRBJ1-2; no clear D. This CDR3 has 14 residues. Germline values: CDR1 LNHDA, CDR2 SQIVND (reference sequence). V was trimmed by 7 bases and J by 3 bases, leaving 15 bases between them. This chain's CDR3 is CASMRAGGHYGYTF. The CDR3 DNA is TGTGCCAGTATGAGGGCCGGAGGTCACTATGGCTACACCTTC. Filled out from reference TRBV19 and TRBJ1-2, the complete variable domain reads DGGITQSPKYLFRKEGQNVTLSCEQNLNHDAMYWYRQDPGQGLRLIYYSQIVNDFQKGDIAEGYSVSREKKESFPLTVTSAQKNPTAFYLCASMRAGGHYGYTFGSGTRLTVV.

This clone was counted only a few times. This chain uses TRBV5-4 with TRBJ1-4, with 10 bases lining up with TRBD1. CDR1 SGHNT and CDR2 YYREEE come from the germline V gene (reference sequence). The CDR3 totals 15 residues. With V trimmed by 4 bases and J by 11 bases, 11 bases remained unmatched. In DNA form, the CDR3 reads TGTGCCAGCAGCGGACCAAGGACAGGGGGTCGGAAACTGTTTTTT. Translating gives CASSGPRTGGRKLFF.

This rearrangement joins TRBV11-3 to TRBJ2-1, with TRBD1 matching 10 bases. The V segment lost 4 bases and the J segment 3 bases; nucleotides outside the gene matches: 6. Germline loops: CDR1 SGHNT, CDR2 YENEEA. CDR3 length: 16 residues. DNA for the CDR3: TGTGCCAGCAGCTCGTCCGGGACAGGGGACTACAATGAGCAGTTCTTC. This sequence encodes CASSSSGTGDYNEQFF. Full variable domain (missing parts from reference TRBV11-3 and TRBJ2-1): EAGVVQSPRYKIIEKKQPVAFWCNPISGHNTLYWYLQNLGQGPELLIRYENEEAVDDSQLPKDRFSAERLKGVDSTLKIQPAELGDSAVYLCASSSSGTGDYNEQFFGPGTRLTVL.

This chain uses TRBV2 with TRBJ2-7; D remains unclear. Germline V gene lookup returns CDR1 SNHLY and CDR2 FYNNEI. CDR3 length: 10 residues. Trimming removed 6 bases at V and 3 bases at J, with 3 bases between. The CDR3 bases are TGTGCCAGCAGCCTCTACGAGCAGTACTTC. Translation gives CASSLYEQYF.

The CDR3 DNA reads as TGTGCCAGCAGCCAAGAATCGGGGGACGCTTTCTTT. This gives the protein CASSQESGDAFF. The chain joins TRBV3-1 (or the pseudogene TRBV3-2) to TRBJ1-1; weak D call: TRBD1 (5 bases). This CDR3 has 12 amino acids. V lost 0 bases, J lost 11 bases, and 10 bases lay in between. Germline values: CDR1 LGHDT, CDR2 YNNKEL (reference sequence).

V gene TRBV6-5 combines with J gene TRBJ1-5; tentative D call: TRBD1 (6 bases). V lost 5 bases and J lost 4, with 12 bases in between. The V gene's germline CDR1 is MNHEY and CDR2 SVGAGI. The CDR3 extends over 14 amino acids. CDR3 nucleotides: TGTGCCAGCAGTACACCGGACAGAAATCAGCCCCAGCATTTT. The encoded protein is CASSTPDRNQPQHF.

The V call is TRBV30, the J call TRBJ1-3, with a weak D call TRBD1 (5 bases). V was cut by 2 bases and J by 4 bases, with 18 bases left in between. The CDR3 is 16 residues long. CDR1 GTSNPN and CDR2 SVGIG come from the germline V gene (reference sequence). CDR3 bases: TGTGCCTGGAGTCTGGGGCAGGGAAATGGAGGAAACACCATATATTTT. This translates into CAWSLGQGNGGNTIYF.

The genes are TRBV6-2 or TRBV6-3 and TRBJ1-1; D not resolved. Germline CDR1 is MNHEY and CDR2 is SVGEGT. This CDR3 comprises 14 residues. Trimming stripped 5 bases from V and 1 base from J, with 11 bases between. As DNA, the CDR3 is TGTGCCAGCAGTCAAAACGAGAGGAACACTGAAGCTTTCTTT. Protein sequence: CASSQNERNTEAFF.